This T cell receptor (beta chain) was observed in a study of T cell repertoires in cytomegalovirus infection. Study-wide results and caveats: Frequencies of public TCR beta families were cumulated, and this identified carriers of CMV plus the relevant HLA.

The germline V gene has CDR1 SGHTA and CDR2 FQGNSA. This CDR3 spans 13 amino acids. V was trimmed by 5 bases and J by 2 bases, leaving 9 bases between them. TCRdb re-called the reads through MiXCR, storing one row per CDR3 protein. The sample yields 310,000 or so distinct CDR3 sequences, 25% seen once. Concerning this clonotype itself: Its specificity is not known.

The clonotype was recovered from a human donor in good health (CMV status not recorded). Some clones in this sample may be carry-over from other donors' samples. The chain has TRBV7-2 and TRBJ2-5; D uncertain. Sequencing used cultured PBMCs, obtained from culture after CMV antigen stimulation. The CDR3 loop reads CASSLTLQETQYF. In nucleotides, the CDR3 is TGTGCCAGCAGCCTGACATTACAAGAGACCCAGTACTTC.